This T cell receptor (beta chain) comes out of a study of radiotherapy plus CTLA-4 blockade in lung cancer. From germline, CDR1 is SGHNT and CDR2 YYREEE (reference sequence). This CDR3 is 15 amino acids long. V shed 4 bases, J shed 3 bases, and the junction held 8 bases outside the gene matches. Only in-frame clones appear in the TCRdb table, and some are missing; sequencing was by immunoSEQ multiplex PCR. The sample records about 45,000 clones, 55% to 80% being singletons. The gene calls are TRBV5-4 and TRBJ2-7; 9 bases are shared with TRBD1. This sample comprised peripheral blood, obtained from a patient treated with radiotherapy plus ipilimumab. The clonotype was recovered from a human donor with non-small cell lung cancer who had a partial response to radiotherapy plus ipilimumab. CDR3 in amino acids: CASSVPGQGLYEQYF. DNA for the CDR3: TGTGCCAGCAGCGTGCCGGGACAGGGACTCTACGAGCAGTACTTC.